A selection of T cell receptor beta chains follows, all from one sample in a study of CD4 T cells in lung cancer. Data came from immunoSEQ multiplex PCR; TCRdb stores just in-frame clones and leaves some out. The sample includes around 11,000 clones, 50% to 80% of them seen just once. Source material: normal lung tissue taken away from the tumor. Receptors were obtained from a man aged 55 to 70 with non-small cell lung cancer. Both conserved end residues are trimmed from each CDR3. A clone size is listed for some rows: how often the clone was seen (once, few, many), or a class if it is expanded.

once	TRBJ2-5	TRBV11-3	ASSQTGKVEETQY
medium-sized	TRBJ2-7	TRBV2	ASRNSGVSYEQY
few	TRBJ2-2	TRBV6-4	ASSDFAAGLEASGELF
-	TRBJ2-1	TRBV11-3	ASSTGLAGGPEQF
-	TRBJ2-3	TRBV7-3	ASSLNSGTSFTDTQY
-	TRBJ1-2	TRBV5-6	ASSLVTIYGYT
few	TRBJ1-1	TRBV28	ASRVLQGEAF
-	TRBJ2-4	TRBV5-1	ASSLPQREGRVNIQY
-	TRBJ2-1	TRBV5-1	ASSQGESYNEQF
-	TRBJ1-1	TRBV7-6	ASSLISGPNTEAF
-	TRBJ2-3	TRBV2	ASSDGGAELAYTDTQY
-	TRBJ2-5	TRBV19	ASSQPGTSGQETQY
-	TRBJ2-7	TRBV7-7	ASSLAPGTGRTEQY
few	TRBJ1-2	TRBV7-2	ASSLVLGQGSGYT
-	TRBJ1-4	TRBV10-3	AISDSESVVF
medium-sized	TRBJ1-3	TRBV28	ASRNQRGTGAGNTIY
-	TRBJ2-5	TRBV6-1	ASTRQGGKTQY
-	TRBJ1-1	TRBV4-1	ASSQEGGLEVAEAF
-	TRBJ2-1	TRBV9	ASSSRPRENEQF